The T cell receptor beta chain described here comes from a study of breast tumors, draining lymph nodes, adjacent tissues. Findings and caveats of the study: Data only fit, rather than demonstrated, lymph node origin of most tumor T cells. Tumor repertoires ranked between lymph nodes and nontumor tissue in diversity, with V and J gene preferences. Findings are consistent with lymph node origin and intratumoral expansion of most tumor T cells.

Note on this clonotype: Its antigen is unknown.

Axillary draining lymph nodes of breast cancer patients supplied the node samples. TCRdb itself ran the multiplex PCR reads through MiXCR, one entry per CDR3 protein. Seen here are about 180,000 distinct CDR3 sequences, about 34% observed once, and the top ten hold about 4.1%. CDR3 length: 14 amino acids. V lost 6 bases, J lost 1 base, and 12 bases lay in between. Sample: axillary lymph node tissue. V gene TRBV12-3 or TRBV12-4 combines with J gene TRBJ1-1, with D hard to call. This sequence originates from a female donor with breast cancer. Some clones in this sample may be carry-over from other donors' samples. CDR3 loop: CASRATDTNTEAFF. CDR3 DNA sequence: TGTGCCAGCAGAGCTACTGACACGAACACTGAAGCTTTCTTT.